These 6 T cell receptor beta chains share one sample of origin, sequenced in a study of blood T cell repertoires in COVID-19. Method: immunoSEQ multiplex PCR; TCRdb's copy keeps in-frame clones and lacks some. This sample carries around 140,000 clones, about 85% of them seen once, and the ten largest clones take roughly 1.5%. Material for sequencing was peripheral blood. Every receptor here comes from a human donor in a cohort sampled during active COVID-19.

The rearrangement links TRBV24-1 to TRBJ2-5, with D maybe TRBD2 (7 bases). This CDR3 region has 16 residues. V lost 5 bases to trimming and J lost 5 bases, with 20 bases between them. Looked up from germline, CDR1 is KGHDR and CDR2 is SFDVKD. The CDR3 DNA is TGTGCCACCAGTGGGGGCATGTGGGGGGGCGTGGAGACCCAGTACTTC. It is translated as CATSGGMWGGVETQYF.

The chain recombines TRBV9 with TRBJ2-7; TRBD2 aligns across 7 bases. V gave up 3 bases and J gave up 8 bases; unmatched junction bases: 11. Germline lookup yields CDR1 SGDLS and CDR2 YYNGEE. This CDR3 has 14 residues. DNA for the CDR3: TGTGCCAGCAGCGAGGGAGGGACCGCTATCCAGCAGTACTTC. Protein: CASSEGGTAIQQYF.

This rearrangement joins TRBV28 to TRBJ2-3, with D perhaps TRBD1 (7 bases). Trimming pared 2 bases from V and 10 bases from J, leaving 22 bases between. Germline V gives CDR1 MDHEN, CDR2 SYDVKM. The CDR3 consists of 16 residues. CDR3 protein: CASSLLPGAAQGAQYF. CDR3 nucleotide sequence: TGTGCCAGCAGTTTACTCCCGGGAGCGGCCCAGGGGGCGCAGTATTTT.

Only a few counts were recorded for this clone. The V call is TRBV21-1, the J call TRBJ2-5; the table names TRBD2, a call not compared with the DNA. TRBV21-1 is reported as a pseudogene. The CDR3 totals 18 residues. CDR3 loop: CASSRGLAGVICKETQYF. The CDR3 DNA reads TGTGCCAGCAGCAGAGGGCTAGCGGGAGTAATTTGTAAAGAGACCCAGTACTTC.

This chain links TRBV19 with TRBJ1-5; maybe TRBD1 (6 bases). Germline CDR1 reads LNHDA; CDR2 reads SQIVND (reference sequence). With 3 bases removed from V and 6 bases from J, the gap between germline ends came to 15 bases. The CDR3 loop spans 15 amino acids. CDR3 sequence reads: CASSISTGYGQPQHF. The CDR3 nucleotides are TGTGCCAGTAGTATCAGTACAGGGTATGGTCAGCCCCAGCATTTT.

V usage is TRBV24-1 and J usage is TRBJ2-5; D remains unclear. The CDR3 extends over 14 amino acids. CDR1 is KGHDR, CDR2 SFDVKD, per germline. V was pared by 2 bases and J by 5 bases, with 11 bases between. This chain's CDR3 is CATSDSLKRETQYF. DNA of the CDR3: TGTGCCACCAGTGATTCCCTCAAACGGGAGACCCAGTACTTC.